Each of the 29 T cell receptor beta chains below was sequenced from the same sample in a study of blood T cell repertoires in COVID-19. Clones were sequenced by immunoSEQ multiplex PCR, and TCRdb holds only the in-frame ones, with some missing. The table lists 70,000 to 95,000 clones, nearly 95% of them singletons. The sequenced material came from peripheral blood. Source of these receptors: a human donor with active COVID-19. The donor label of this sample is uncertain.

V and J are TRBV11-2 and TRBJ1-1, with D unclear. CDR1 and CDR2 from the germline V gene are SGHAT and FQNNGV. Trimming took 5 bases from V and 5 from J, leaving 12 bases between them. The CDR3 totals 13 residues. CDR3 nucleotide sequence: TGTGCCAGCAGCCCTTTACCGGGAACTGAAGCTTTCTTT. Translated: CASSPLPGTEAFF.

This clone was detected only once. This sequence joins TRBV10-3 and TRBJ1-4; D uncertain. The CDR3 spans 11 residues. Germline-derived CDR1 and CDR2 are ENHRY and SYGVKD. The ends were cut back, 6 bases at V and 4 bases at J, with 3 bases in the middle. The CDR3 sequence is CAISNNEKLFF. CDR3 sequence (DNA): TGTGCCATCAGCAATAATGAAAAACTGTTTTTT.

The chain combines TRBV19 with TRBJ1-5, with D possibly TRBD1 on 5 matching bases. The CDR3 loop spans 17 amino acids. The germline gives CDR1 LNHDA, CDR2 SQIVND (reference sequence). Trimming pared 5 bases from V and 2 bases from J, leaving 19 bases between. The CDR3 DNA reads TGTGCCAGTAGTCTCTTCCCCCAGGGCTCCGGCAATCAGCCCCAGCATTTT. This translates into CASSLFPQGSGNQPQHF.

V and J are TRBV7-6 and TRBJ2-2; TRBD2 agrees at 10 bases. V shed 5 bases, J shed 3 bases, and the junction held 15 bases outside the gene matches. Per the germline V gene, CDR1 is SGHVS and CDR2 is FNYEAQ. This CDR3 contains 19 residues. CDR3 loop: CASSPGTSVTGGDTGELFF. CDR3 in DNA: TGTGCCAGCAGCCCCGGGACTAGCGTCACAGGAGGGGACACCGGGGAGCTGTTTTTT.

V and J are TRBV6-5 and TRBJ2-6; D is perhaps TRBD2 (5 bases). Germline V gene lookup returns CDR1 MNHEY and CDR2 SVGAGI. The CDR3 loop spans 15 amino acids. V lost 10 bases and J 2 bases, leaving 15 bases between the germline ends. CDR3 in DNA: TGTGCCACCCAACCCGGGGAGACTGGGGCCAACGTCCTGACTTTC. It is translated as CATQPGETGANVLTF.

This rearrangement joins TRBV5-4 to TRBJ2-5; weak D call: TRBD1 (5 bases). The CDR3 length is 14 residues. Germline V lookup: CDR1 SGHNT, CDR2 YYREEE (reference sequence). V was trimmed by 4 bases and J by 2 bases, leaving 12 bases between them. CDR3: CASSTGAVQETQYF. The CDR3, as DNA: TGTGCCAGCAGCACTGGGGCGGTTCAAGAGACCCAGTACTTC.

Comments on this clone: This CDR3 is also generated by other DNA sequences in the sample. V usage is TRBV12-3 or TRBV12-4 and J usage is TRBJ1-4; D is undetermined. Deletions cut 3 bases from V and 3 bases from J, with 5 bases between. This CDR3 comprises 13 residues. DNA of the CDR3: TGTGCCAGCAGTTTGAGGTCTAATGAAAAACTGTTTTTT. Its translation: CASSLRSNEKLFF.

The rearrangement uses TRBV9 and TRBJ2-5; perhaps TRBD2 as D (6 bases). This CDR3 contains 13 residues. Germline lookup yields CDR1 SGDLS and CDR2 YYNGEE. Trimming removed 7 bases at V and 0 bases at J, with 10 bases between. The CDR3 loop is CASGRGYQETQYF. For the CDR3, the DNA is TGTGCCAGCGGTCGGGGGTACCAAGAGACCCAGTACTTC.

This clone occurred once. The rearrangement joins TRBV19 to TRBJ1-3, with 8 bases matching TRBD1. Looked up from germline, CDR1 is LNHDA and CDR2 is SQIVND (reference sequence). V shed 7 bases and J 2 bases; nucleotides not matched to a gene: 10. This CDR3 spans 16 amino acids. In DNA form, the CDR3 reads TGTGCCAGTATGATGGGAGACAGGGGCACTGGAAACACCATATATTTT. Translating it yields CASMMGDRGTGNTIYF.

The chain has TRBV7-9 and TRBJ2-5; the match to TRBD2 covers 8 bases. The ends lost 5 bases at V and 5 bases at J; junction bases unmatched: 4. Looked up from germline, CDR1 is SEHNR and CDR2 is FQNEAQ (reference sequence). The CDR3 covers 13 residues. The CDR3 reads CASSLSGSETQYF. The CDR3 DNA sequence: TGTGCCAGCAGCCTAAGCGGGAGTGAGACCCAGTACTTC.

This clone was seen once. This chain links TRBV19 with TRBJ2-5; 10 nucleotides match TRBD1. Germline CDR1 reads LNHDA; CDR2 reads SQIVND (reference sequence). The CDR3 sequence is 14 residues long. J lost 5 bases, V lost 10 bases, and 10 bases had no gene match. CDR3 amino acids: CATRRQGALETQYF. CDR3 nucleotides: TGTGCCACCCGTCGACAGGGGGCTCTTGAGACCCAGTACTTC.

The rearrangement links TRBV5-4 to TRBJ2-3, with D hard to call. The germline V gene has CDR1 SGHNT and CDR2 YYREEE (reference sequence). The CDR3 runs to 13 residues. Trimming removed 1 base from V and 2 bases from J, with 5 bases in between. The CDR3 sequence: CASSLTYTDTQYF. DNA for the CDR3: TGTGCCAGCAGCTTGACTTACACAGATACGCAGTATTTT.

J is TRBJ1-1 and V is TRBV6-4; unclear D gene. The CDR3 sequence is 15 residues long. The germline CDR1 and CDR2 sequences are MRHNA and SNTAGT. V dropped 6 bases and J dropped 4 bases, with 18 bases sitting between them. The CDR3 region is CASRRQTSGITEAFF. The CDR3 nucleotides read TGTGCCAGCAGACGCCAAACCAGCGGTATCACTGAAGCTTTCTTT.

The chain links TRBV19 to TRBJ1-4; D is unresolved. The CDR3 sequence is 10 residues long. Per germline, CDR1 LNHDA and CDR2 SQIVND (reference sequence). Trimming cost V 6 bases and J 8 bases, with 4 bases left between them. As DNA, the CDR3 is TGTGCCAGTAGGCAGGAAAAACTGTTTTTT. Encoded protein: CASRQEKLFF.

This rearrangement joins TRBV28 to TRBJ1-4; D unresolved. Per germline, CDR1 MDHEN and CDR2 SYDVKM. V was trimmed by 5 bases and J by 10 bases, leaving 14 bases between them. The CDR3 sequence is 13 residues long. This CDR3 is CASSLLFTRKLFF. The CDR3 DNA reads TGTGCCAGCAGTCTCCTTTTCACCAGAAAACTGTTTTTT.

The gene calls are TRBV5-1 and TRBJ2-3; D possibly corresponds to TRBD2 (7 bases). The CDR3 has 16 amino acids. The germline gives CDR1 SGHRS, CDR2 YFSETQ. The V end lost 7 bases, the J end lost 4 bases, and 22 bases lay between the germline ends. CDR3 loop: CASSEQTPGGADTQYF. For the CDR3, the DNA is TGCGCCAGCTCTGAACAGACTCCGGGGGGCGCAGATACGCAGTATTTT.

The chain links TRBV28 to TRBJ2-4; TRBD2 might be the D (5 bases). The CDR3 has 12 amino acids. V lost 8 bases and J lost 7, with 12 bases in between. The germline gives CDR1 MDHEN, CDR2 SYDVKM. CDR3 loop: CASHAGGNIQYF. Written as DNA, the CDR3 is TGTGCCAGCCACGCAGGAGGCAACATTCAGTACTTC.

CDR3 coding DNA: TGCAGCGTTGAGGACCCGGGACTAGCGGGGTTCGAGACCCAGTACTTC. It is translated as CSVEDPGLAGFETQYF. The chain combines TRBV29-1 with TRBJ2-5; 13 bases are a match to TRBD2. The germline gives CDR1 SQVTM, CDR2 ANQGSEA. J was trimmed by 5 bases and V by 3 bases; bases with no gene match: 9. This CDR3 is 16 amino acids long.

V is TRBV6-4 and J is TRBJ1-6, with 11 bases lining up with TRBD1. The CDR3 runs to 14 residues. Germline values: CDR1 MRHNA, CDR2 SNTAGT. V trimming: 8 bases; J trimming: 8 bases; junction bases outside the gene matches: 5. The CDR3 protein is CASRGQGADSPLHF. For the CDR3, the DNA is TGTGCCAGCCGTGGACAGGGGGCTGATTCACCCCTCCACTTT.

This clone appeared a single time. The genes are TRBV11-1 and TRBJ2-7, with 9 bases identical to TRBD1. V lost 4 bases, J lost 2 bases, and 3 bases stayed unmatched. This CDR3 comprises 14 residues. Germline CDR1 and CDR2: SGHAT and FQDESV (reference sequence). The CDR3 region is CASSSTGGPYEQYF. The CDR3 coding sequence is TGTGCCAGCAGCTCGACAGGGGGACCCTACGAGCAGTACTTC.

The chain has TRBV6-5 and TRBJ2-7; 7 bases line up with TRBD1. The V gene end was trimmed by 6 bases and the J gene end by 3 bases; junction bases not matched to a gene: 5. The CDR3 loop spans 13 amino acids. Germline lookup yields CDR1 MNHEY and CDR2 SVGAGI. The CDR3 DNA is TGTGCCAGCAGCCGGACAGGCATCTACGAGCAGTACTTC. Its protein product is CASSRTGIYEQYF.

The V gene is TRBV5-4, the J gene TRBJ2-7, with 7 bases that match TRBD2. The CDR3 is 15 amino acids. From germline, CDR1 is SGHNT and CDR2 YYREEE (reference sequence). J lost 7 bases, V lost 4 bases, and 14 bases had no gene match. The CDR3 loop reads CASSPARAHGGEQYF. DNA for the CDR3: TGTGCCAGCAGCCCTGCCCGGGCCCACGGGGGGGAGCAGTACTTC.

Comments on this clone: Other DNA sequences within the sample encode an identical CDR3. The chain has TRBV11-2 and TRBJ2-1; the match to TRBD2 covers 9 bases. The CDR3 contains 13 residues. Germline CDR1 is SGHAT and CDR2 is FQNNGV. V trimming: 3 bases; J trimming: 8 bases; junction bases outside the gene matches: 2. The CDR3 is CASSLGGRDEQFF. CDR3 nucleotide sequence: TGTGCCAGCAGCTTGGGCGGGAGGGATGAGCAGTTCTTC.

The chain has TRBV4-1 and TRBJ1-2; a weak D match, TRBD1 (5 bases). CDR3 length: 13 amino acids. CDR1 MGHRA and CDR2 YSYEKL come from the germline V gene. The V end was cut by 0 bases, the J end by 8 bases, with 10 bases between. The CDR3 is CASSQDQAGGYTF. As DNA, the CDR3 is TGCGCCAGCAGCCAAGATCAGGCAGGGGGCTACACCTTC.

This chain uses TRBV25-1 with TRBJ1-1; D uncertain. Trimming took off 8 bases at V and 1 base at J, with 11 bases between the two ends. Per the germline V gene, CDR1 is MGHDK and CDR2 is SYGVNS. The CDR3 is made up of 13 amino acids. CDR3 DNA: TGTGCCAGCGGTCGGGTTGGGAACACTGAAGCTTTCTTT. Translation: CASGRVGNTEAFF. The full variable domain, completed using reference TRBV25-1 and TRBJ1-1, is EADIYQTPRYLVIGTGKKITLECSQTMGHDKMYWYQQDPGMELHLIHYSYGVNSTEKGDLSSESTVSRIRTEHFPLTLESARPSHTSQYLCASGRVGNTEAFFGQGTRLTVV.

This rearrangement joins TRBV28 to TRBJ2-5, with TRBD1 identical over 7 bases. V trimming: 3 bases; J trimming: 9 bases; junction bases outside the gene matches: 10. The CDR3 sequence is 14 residues long. Germline-derived CDR1 and CDR2 are MDHEN and SYDVKM. This chain's CDR3 is CASSLRQGDWAQYF. DNA of the CDR3: TGTGCCAGCAGTTTGAGGCAGGGGGATTGGGCCCAGTACTTC.

The rearrangement links TRBV3-1 (or the pseudogene TRBV3-2) to TRBJ2-5; TRBD1 aligns across 9 bases. V trimming: 4 bases; J trimming: 4 bases; junction bases outside the gene matches: 7. CDR1 is LGHDT, CDR2 YNNKEL, per germline (reference sequence). This CDR3 has 15 amino acids. This CDR3 is CASSPTGGASETQYF. CDR3 DNA sequence: TGTGCCAGCAGCCCGACAGGGGGTGCTTCAGAGACCCAGTACTTC.

This sequence joins TRBV6-4 and TRBJ2-1; 9 positions agree with TRBD1. The length of the CDR3 is 13 residues. V lost 4 bases, J lost 9 bases, and 4 bases stayed unmatched. Germline V CDR1 and CDR2: MRHNA, SNTAGT. Here the CDR3 reads CASSGTGASEQFF. The CDR3 region has the DNA TGTGCCAGCAGTGGGACAGGGGCGAGTGAGCAGTTCTTC.

The V gene is TRBV10-1, the J gene TRBJ2-4, with 11 bases identical to TRBD2. This CDR3 contains 17 residues. Trimming took 10 bases from V and 0 from J; bases not matched to a gene: 11. CDR1 and CDR2 from the germline V gene are WNHNN and SYGVQD (reference sequence). The DNA for the CDR3 is TGCGCCACCCCGGGACTAGCGGAGAGATTAGCCAAAAACATTCAGTACTTC. Amino acids: CATPGLAERLAKNIQYF.